The TCR beta chain under discussion was sequenced for a study of shared clonotypes between healthy human individuals. Study at large: Donors consisted of two women and three men between 18 and 49.

The naive CD8 population came from CD45RO-negative cells selected for CCR7, without terminally differentiated effector memory CD45RA+ cells. The data were produced by immunoSEQ multiplex PCR, yet TCRdb's version contains in-frame clones alone and is incomplete. The data hold under 1 million clones, with 90% to 97% observed a single time. Germline assignment: CDR1 SGHRS and CDR2 YFSETQ. With 4 bases removed from V and 3 bases from J, the gap between germline ends came to 14 bases. The CDR3 spans 14 residues. J is TRBJ2-7 and V is TRBV5-1; D tentatively fits TRBD1 or TRBD2 (6 bases each). The sequenced sample consisted of naive CD8+ T cells sorted from blood. The source of this sequence is a young man in good health. This chain's CDR3 is CASSRSQGGYEQYF. Written as DNA, the CDR3 is TGCGCCAGCAGCCGCTCACAGGGAGGCTACGAGCAGTACTTC.